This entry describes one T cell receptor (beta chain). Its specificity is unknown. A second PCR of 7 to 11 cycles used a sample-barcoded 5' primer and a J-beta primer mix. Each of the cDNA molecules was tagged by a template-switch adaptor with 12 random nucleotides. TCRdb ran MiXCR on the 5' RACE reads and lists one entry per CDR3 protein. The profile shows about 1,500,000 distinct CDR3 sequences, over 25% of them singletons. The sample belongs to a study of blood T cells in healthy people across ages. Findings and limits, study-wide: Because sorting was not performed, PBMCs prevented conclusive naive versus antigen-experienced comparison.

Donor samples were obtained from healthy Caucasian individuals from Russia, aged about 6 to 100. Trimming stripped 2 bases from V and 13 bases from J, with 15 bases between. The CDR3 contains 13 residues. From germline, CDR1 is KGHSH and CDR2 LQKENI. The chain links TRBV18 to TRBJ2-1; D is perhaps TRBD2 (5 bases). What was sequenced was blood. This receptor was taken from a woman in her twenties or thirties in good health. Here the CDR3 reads CASSPETISAQFF. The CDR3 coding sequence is TGTGCCAGCTCACCAGAGACTATCTCGGCCCAGTTCTTC.